This section outlines one T cell receptor beta chain sequence together with its context. Its antigen remains unidentified. This sample is part of a study of T cells expressing NK-cell markers. Study-level findings and limits: These clonotypes, the leaders elsewhere, also led the CD3+CD56-NKG2C+ fraction in a few donors. Clones of NKG2C+ T cells that had expanded were of unclear HCMV specificity.

For TCR beta, cDNA was produced by 5'RACE template switching with UMIs. TCRdb reprocessed the 5' RACE reads and reports one entry per CDR3 protein, with no DNA. This sample lists approximately 550,000 distinct CDR3 sequences; its ten largest clones have under 4.5%. Germline-derived CDR1 and CDR2 are MNHNS and SASEGT. The CDR3 runs to 16 residues. V is TRBV6-1 and J is TRBJ1-3; TCRdb names TRBD1, which stays unverified in the absence of DNA. What was sequenced was blood T cells: a sorted CD56 or NKG2C T cell subset, CD4+ or CD8+ T cells, or bulk PBMC T cells (not recorded which). The TCR originated in a man aged 18 to 29 in good health. The CDR3 loop reads CASSGQVPLSGNTIYF.